This T cell receptor (beta chain) was identified during a study of T cells after posttransplantation cyclophosphamide. Clones were read by immunoSEQ multiplex PCR, and TCRdb kept only the in-frame ones, dropping some. The sample yields 45,000 to 65,000 clones, about 86% seen once. This CDR3 comprises 13 residues. Germline V gives CDR1 MNHEY, CDR2 SVGAGI. V shed 5 bases and J shed 8 bases, with 15 bases lying between them. This sequence was found in a man younger than 40 with a blood cancer, CMV-positive, and with a related stem cell donor. The specimen sequenced was PBMCs. The rearrangement joins TRBV6-5 to TRBJ1-2, with D unresolved. The CDR3 is CASSPFSRWGYTF. The CDR3 DNA follows: TGTGCCAGCAGTCCTTTTTCACGGTGGGGCTACACCTTC.